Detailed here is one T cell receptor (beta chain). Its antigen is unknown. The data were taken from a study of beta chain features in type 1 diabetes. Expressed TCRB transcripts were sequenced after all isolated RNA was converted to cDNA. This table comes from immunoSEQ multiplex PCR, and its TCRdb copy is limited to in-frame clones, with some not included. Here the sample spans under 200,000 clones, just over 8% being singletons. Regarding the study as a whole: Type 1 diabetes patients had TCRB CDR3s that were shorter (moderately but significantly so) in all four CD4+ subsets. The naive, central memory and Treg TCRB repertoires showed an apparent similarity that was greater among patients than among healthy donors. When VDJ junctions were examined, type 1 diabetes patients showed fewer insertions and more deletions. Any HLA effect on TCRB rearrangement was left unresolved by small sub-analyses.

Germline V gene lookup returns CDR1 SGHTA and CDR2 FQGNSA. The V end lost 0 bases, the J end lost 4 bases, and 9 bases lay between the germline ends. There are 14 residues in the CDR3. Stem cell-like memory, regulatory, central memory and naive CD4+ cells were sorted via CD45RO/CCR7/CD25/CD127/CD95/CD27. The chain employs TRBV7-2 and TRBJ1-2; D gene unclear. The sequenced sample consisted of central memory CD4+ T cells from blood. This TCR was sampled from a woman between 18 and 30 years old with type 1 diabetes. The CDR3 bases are TGTGCCAGCAGCTTAGCGCCGGAGGTCTATGGCTACACCTTC. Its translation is CASSLAPEVYGYTF.